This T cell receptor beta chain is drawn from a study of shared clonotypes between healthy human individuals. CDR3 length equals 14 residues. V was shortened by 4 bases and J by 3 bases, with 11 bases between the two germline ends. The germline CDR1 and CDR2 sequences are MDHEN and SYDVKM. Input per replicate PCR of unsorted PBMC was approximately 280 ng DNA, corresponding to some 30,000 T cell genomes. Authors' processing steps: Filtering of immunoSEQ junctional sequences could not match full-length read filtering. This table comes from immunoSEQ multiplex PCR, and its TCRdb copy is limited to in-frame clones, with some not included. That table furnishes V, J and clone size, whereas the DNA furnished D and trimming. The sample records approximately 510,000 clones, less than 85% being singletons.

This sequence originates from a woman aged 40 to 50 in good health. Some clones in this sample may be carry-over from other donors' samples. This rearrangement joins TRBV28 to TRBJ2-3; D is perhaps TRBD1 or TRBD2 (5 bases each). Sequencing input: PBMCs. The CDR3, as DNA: TGTGCCAGCAGTTCAGTTGAGGGGACAGATACGCAGTATTTT. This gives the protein CASSSVEGTDTQYF.